A single sample gave rise to the 9 T cell receptor beta chains below, sequenced in a study of vaccination effects on CD4 cells after COVID-19. No antigen has been assigned to these receptors. Sequencing used immunoSEQ multiplex PCR; TCRdb keeps in-frame clones, though not all of them. This table holds over 8,000 clones, 65% to 80% found once. ViraFEST assay sequencing came after antigen-specific CD4+ T cells were expanded with viral peptide pools. Cultured cells yielded isolated CD4+ T cells after 10 days. Here the sequenced sample was CD4+ T cells from PBMCs cultured with HCoV-229E spike peptides, taken before COVID-19 vaccination. Receptor source: a human donor who received a COVID-19 vaccine.

This chain links TRBV10-2 with TRBJ1-2; no clear D. The germline gives CDR1 WSHSY, CDR2 SAAADI. V was shortened by 1 base and J by 2 bases, with 5 bases between the two germline ends. The CDR3 consists of 13 residues. CDR3 coding DNA: TGCGCCAGCAGTGAGTACGGGAACTATGGCTACACCTTC. Translating gives CASSEYGNYGYTF.

This chain joins TRBV5-1 and TRBJ2-3; D ambiguous. Trimming left V 4 bases short and J 8 bases short, with 11 bases between. The V gene's germline CDR1 is SGHRS and CDR2 YFSETQ. The CDR3 extends over 12 amino acids. CDR3 region: CASSRSEGTQYF. The CDR3 bases are TGCGCCAGCAGCCGGAGCGAAGGTACGCAGTATTTT.

V is TRBV5-5 and J is TRBJ1-4, with D possibly being TRBD1 (6 bases). The V end was cut by 6 bases, the J end by 4 bases, with 19 bases between. Per the germline V gene, CDR1 is SGHKS and CDR2 is YYEKEE (reference sequence). The CDR3 extends over 16 amino acids. The CDR3 nucleotides read TGTGCCAGCACCGCCGCCCTAGGGGGGATTAATGAAAAACTGTTTTTT. Translated, it gives CASTAALGGINEKLFF.

CDR3: CASSRATGEVEKLFF. The CDR3 DNA reads TGTGCCAGCAGTCGAGCTACAGGGGAGGTCGAAAAACTGTTTTTT. The chain recombines TRBV6-5 with TRBJ1-4, with TRBD1 matching 7 bases. Germline CDR1 reads MNHEY; CDR2 reads SVGAGI. The CDR3 runs to 15 residues. The trim removed 5 bases at V and 8 bases at J, leaving 11 bases unmatched.

The CDR3 sequence: CASSPNDGGRETQYF. The CDR3 region has the DNA TGTGCCAGCAGCCCGAACGATGGGGGGCGGGAGACCCAGTACTTC. The chain joins TRBV3-1 (or the pseudogene TRBV3-2) to TRBJ2-5; D is possibly TRBD1 or TRBD2 (6 bases each). Trimming pared 4 bases from V and 5 bases from J, leaving 17 bases between. Germline V gene sequence: CDR1 LGHDT, CDR2 YNNKEL (reference sequence). CDR3 size: 15 residues.

This sequence joins TRBV11-2 and TRBJ2-1; 7 nucleotides align to TRBD2. V dropped 0 bases and J dropped 9; count of bases not matched to a gene: 8. CDR3 length: 15 residues. Germline V CDR1 and CDR2: SGHAT, FQNNGV. The CDR3 loop reads CASSLDRGSWTEQFF. For the CDR3, the DNA is TGTGCCAGCAGCTTAGATCGCGGGAGTTGGACTGAGCAGTTCTTC.

This clone appeared a few times. The rearrangement joins TRBV5-1 to TRBJ1-1; no clear D. Per germline, CDR1 SGHRS and CDR2 YFSETQ. The CDR3 totals 14 residues. Trimming stripped 1 base from V and 0 bases from J, with 7 bases between. The chain's CDR3 is CASSLSVLNTEAFF. The CDR3, as DNA: TGCGCCAGCAGCTTGTCAGTCCTGAACACTGAAGCTTTCTTT. The full variable domain, with the rest looked up from reference TRBV5-1 and TRBJ1-1, is KAGVTQTPRYLIKTRGQQVTLSCSPISGHRSVSWYQQTPGQGLQFLFEYFSETQRNKGNFPGRFSGRQFSNSRSEMNVSTLELGDSALYLCASSLSVLNTEAFFGQGTRLTVV.

The rearrangement uses TRBV30 and TRBJ2-7; TRBD1 aligns across 12 bases. The CDR3 runs to 19 residues. V trimming: 2 bases; J trimming: 4 bases; junction bases outside the gene matches: 18. Per the germline V gene, CDR1 is GTSNPN and CDR2 is SVGIG (reference sequence). The CDR3 nucleotides are TGTGCCTGGAGTACCTCCGGGACAGGGGGCGCCAGGAAGCCGTACGAGCAGTACTTC. Translated, it gives CAWSTSGTGGARKPYEQYF.

The genes are TRBV5-1 and TRBJ2-7; TRBD1 matches 7 bases. The ends lost 4 bases at V and 6 bases at J; junction bases unmatched: 10. CDR3 size: 14 residues. The germline V gene has CDR1 SGHRS and CDR2 YFSETQ. The CDR3 sequence is CASSRTTGFSEQYF. CDR3 nucleotides: TGCGCCAGCAGCCGGACGACAGGGTTTAGCGAGCAGTACTTC.